Sequencing of this TCR beta chain was carried out in a study of regulatory T cells in long-lasting Graves disease. Study-level results: Relative to new patients (roughly 980), persistent patients exhibited greater sharing of public clonotypes (around 2,700). Segments TRBV28, TRBJ1-2 and TRBJ2-5 showed preferential usage in persistent disease.

In building TCR beta libraries, iRepertoire HTBI primers were used together with Arm-PCR of CDR3 regions. TCRdb re-analysed the multiplex PCR reads in MiXCR, keeping a single row per CDR3 protein. The data hold almost 350,000 distinct CDR3 sequences, with roughly 21% observed a single time. Points on this clonotype: Antigen specificity is unknown.

The time point here: persistent/refractory GD, antithyroid drugs over 5 years with positive TRAb. The authors made the TCR library using RNA they extracted from PBMCs. Germline V CDR1 and CDR2: LNHDA, SQIVND (reference sequence). The CDR3 contains 16 residues. With 7 bases clipped from V and 0 bases from J, the junction kept 5 bases outside the gene matches. The sequence was collected from a female donor with Graves disease. V is TRBV19 and J is TRBJ2-6; 8 nucleotides line up with TRBD1. Specimen: peripheral blood mononuclear cells (PBMCs), collected when the disease was refractory, from a patient treated with antithyroid drugs. The CDR3 DNA follows: TGTGCCAGTACGGGACAGGCCTTCTCTGGGGCCAACGTCCTGACTTTC. Translation gives CASTGQAFSGANVLTF.